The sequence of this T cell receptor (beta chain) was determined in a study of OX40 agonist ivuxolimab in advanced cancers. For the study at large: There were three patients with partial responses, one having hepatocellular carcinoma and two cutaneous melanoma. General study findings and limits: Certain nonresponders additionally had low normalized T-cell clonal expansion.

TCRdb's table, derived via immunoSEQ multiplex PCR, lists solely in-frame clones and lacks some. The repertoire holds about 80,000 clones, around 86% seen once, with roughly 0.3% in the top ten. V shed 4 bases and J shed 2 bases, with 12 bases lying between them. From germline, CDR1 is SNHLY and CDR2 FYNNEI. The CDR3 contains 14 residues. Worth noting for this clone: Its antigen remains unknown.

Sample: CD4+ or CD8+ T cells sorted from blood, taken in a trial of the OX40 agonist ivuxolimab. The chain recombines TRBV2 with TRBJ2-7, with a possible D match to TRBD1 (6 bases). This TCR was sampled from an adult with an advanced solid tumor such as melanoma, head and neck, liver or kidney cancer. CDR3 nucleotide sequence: TGTGCCAGCAGTGCCACAGGGTTGCCCTACGAGCAGTACTTC. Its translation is CASSATGLPYEQYF. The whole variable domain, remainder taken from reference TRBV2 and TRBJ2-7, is EPEVTQTPSHQVTQMGQEVILRCVPISNHLYFYWYRQILGQKVEFLVSFYNNEISEKSEIFDDQFSVERPDGSNFTLKIRSTKLEDSAMYFCASSATGLPYEQYFGPGTRLTVT.